The rows below give T cell receptor beta chains drawn from one sample of a study of OX40 agonist ivuxolimab in advanced cancers. TCRdb's table, derived via immunoSEQ multiplex PCR, lists solely in-frame clones and lacks some. The sample lists 45,000 to 60,000 clones, 90% to 95% seen once, with around an eighth in the top ten. Specimen: CD4+ or CD8+ T cells sorted from blood, collected in a trial of the OX40 agonist ivuxolimab. These receptors all stem from an adult with an advanced solid tumor such as melanoma, head and neck, liver or kidney cancer. Each CDR3 is given with its conserved first and last residue. A D gene is named only where the DNA matches it firmly. Some rows have no size entry. The others give once, few or many, or a class for an expanded clone.

j_call d_call clone_size v_call cdr3_nt cdr3_aa
TRBJ1-1 NA NA TRBV5-1 TGCGCCAGCAGTTCAATTTCGGGGACTGAAGCTTTCTTT CASSSISGTEAFF
TRBJ2-1 NA NA TRBV29-1 TGCAGCGTTGAATGGGGGCGCTCCTACAATGAGCAGTTCTTC CSVEWGRSYNEQFF
TRBJ2-1 NA NA TRBV6-6 TGTGCCAGCAGTCCCGGAAGGGCCTACAATGAGCAGTTCTTC CASSPGRAYNEQFF
TRBJ2-7 NA NA TRBV7-2 TGTGCCAGCAGCCCGAGCTCCTACGAGCAGTACTTC CASSPSSYEQYF
TRBJ1-2 NA NA TRBV7-9 TGTGCCAGCAGCTTAGACAGGGTTGGCTACACCTTC CASSLDRVGYTF
TRBJ2-7 TRBD1 once TRBV7-9 TGCGCCAGCAGCGTCCGGGACAGCTCCTACGAGCAGTACTTC CASSVRDSSYEQYF
TRBJ2-5 NA NA TRBV7-7 TGTGCTAGCAGCTTAAAAGGGGAGACCCAGTACTTC CASSLKGETQYF
TRBJ1-2 TRBD1 NA TRBV20-1 TGCAGCGGAGACAGGGATGGTGGCTACACCTTC CSGDRDGGYTF
TRBJ1-5 NA NA TRBV2 TGTGCCAGCAGTGGCAGGGGAAGCAATCAGCCCCAGCATTTT CASSGRGSNQPQHF
TRBJ1-1 NA NA TRBV27 TGTGCCAGCAGTTTTGGTCCGGCGGTGAAAAACACTGAAGCTTTCTTT CASSFGPAVKNTEAFF
TRBJ1-6 TRBD1 NA TRBV5-1 TGCGCCAGCAGCTTGACACAGGGGACGACCAATTCACCCCTCCACTTT CASSLTQGTTNSPLHF
TRBJ2-7 NA NA TRBV6-5 TGTGCCAGCAGTTACTCTAGCGGTGCGACCTACGAGCAGTACTTC CASSYSSGATYEQYF
TRBJ1-4 TRBD1 NA TRBV5-5 TGTGCCAGCAGCTTCGGGACAGGGAATGAAAAACTGTTTTTT CASSFGTGNEKLFF
TRBJ1-6 NA NA TRBV4-2 TGTGCCAGCAGCCCACCCGGGAGCTCCTATAATTCACCCCTCCACTTT CASSPPGSSYNSPLHF
TRBJ2-7 NA NA TRBV4-1 TGCGCCAGCAGCCAGCCGCTTGAAGGTTACGAGCAGTACTTC CASSQPLEGYEQYF
TRBJ2-5 NA NA TRBV2 TGTGCCAGCTCGTACCAAGAGACCCAGTACTTC CASSYQETQYF
TRBJ1-4 TRBD1 NA TRBV6-5 TGTGCCAGCAGTTGGACAGGGCAATCTGGTGAAAAACTGTTTTTT CASSWTGQSGEKLFF
TRBJ1-1 NA once TRBV5-1 TGCGCCAGCAGCTTTAATTTGGCAACGAACACTGAAGCTTTCTTT CASSFNLATNTEAFF
TRBJ2-4 NA once TRBV18 TGTGCCAGCTCCTTTCAGGGGAGGGCCTCAGCCAAAAACATTCAGTACTTC CASSFQGRASAKNIQYF
TRBJ1-2 NA NA TRBV19 TGTGCCAGTTCCAGCCGGGGGTCGTATGGCTACACCTTC CASSSRGSYGYTF
TRBJ2-4 NA NA TRBV6-6 TGTGCCAGTGCAGTTTCCCCCTGTCGTCAGTACTTC CASAVSPCRQYF
TRBJ1-1 NA NA TRBV6-4 TGTGCTAGCAGTGAGCAGTTTCGGGCCACTGAAGCTTTCTTT CASSEQFRATEAFF
TRBJ1-3 TRBD1 NA TRBV4-1 TGCGCCAGCAGCCAAACCAGGGGGCCTGGAAACACCATATATTTT CASSQTRGPGNTIYF
TRBJ1-2 NA NA TRBV11-3 TGTGCCAGCACCCTTCGGGGGGGAGTCTATGGCTACACCTTC CASTLRGGVYGYTF
TRBJ2-1 NA once TRBV6-6 TGTGCCACCAGACTAGTGGGATACAATGAGCAGTTCTTC CATRLVGYNEQFF
TRBJ2-7 TRBD2 NA TRBV27 TGTGCCAGCAGTTTATGGGGGGGATCCTACGAGCAGTACTTC CASSLWGGSYEQYF
TRBJ2-7 TRBD2 once TRBV6-6 TGTGCCATCCTTCTAGCGGGAGCTGGAGGGCAGTACTTC CAILLAGAGGQYF
TRBJ2-1 NA NA TRBV21-1 TGTGCCAGCAGCCTGGGGGGAGCGGGAGCTCGGTTCTACAATGAGCAGTTCTTC CASSLGGAGARFYNEQFF
TRBJ1-5 NA NA TRBV27 TGTGCCAGCAGTTTAGATCAGCATCAGCCCCAGCATTTT CASSLDQHQPQHF
TRBJ1-1 TRBD1 NA TRBV5-1 TGCGCCAGCAGCTTAGATGTTGCCTCCGGGACAGGTGAAGCTTTCTTT CASSLDVASGTGEAFF
TRBJ2-1 NA NA TRBV10-3 TGTGCCATCAACCCGACCGGGATCCCCTACAATGAGCAGTTCTTC CAINPTGIPYNEQFF
TRBJ2-2 NA once TRBV6-1 TGTGCCAGCAGTGCAAGACCGACATTAACGAACACCGGGGAGCTGTTTTTT CASSARPTLTNTGELFF
TRBJ1-2 NA NA TRBV11-2 TGTGCCAGCAGCCCACGGACACGGTTAGCCTACGGCTACACCTTC CASSPRTRLAYGYTF
TRBJ2-6 NA once TRBV7-9 TGTGCCAGCAGCTTGAGCCCACTTTCTGGGGCCAACGTCCTGACTTTC CASSLSPLSGANVLTF
TRBJ2-7 NA NA TRBV6-6 TGTGCCAGCAGTTACTCGACAAGCGCCGAGCAGTACTTC CASSYSTSAEQYF